This T cell receptor beta chain appears in the sequencing data of a study of T cell repertoires in cytomegalovirus infection. About the research overall: A matching HLA type, together with CMV infection, was signaled by public TCR beta signatures. General study findings and limits: CMV-specific TCR beta clonotypes restricted by HLA-C were the ones dominating the ex vivo response. Identification of carriers of CMV plus the relevant HLA was achieved through cumulative public TCR beta family frequency.

This clonotype was recorded many times. Antigen specificity is unknown. Germline V gives CDR1 SGHTA, CDR2 FQGNSA. With 2 bases removed from V and 5 bases from J, the gap between germline ends came to 15 bases. CDR3 length: 15 residues. TCRdb processed the reads anew with MiXCR; each CDR3 protein has one entry. The sample lists about 140,000 distinct CDR3 sequences, approximately 5.9% occurring once. The chain combines TRBV7-2 with TRBJ2-5; D may be TRBD1 (5 bases). The receptor was isolated from a human donor in good health (CMV status not recorded). Some clones in this sample may be carry-over from other donors' samples. The sequenced sample consisted of PBMCs. CDR3 nucleotides: TGTGCCAGCAGCTTATTTATCTCCAGGGTGGAGACCCAGTACTTC. This gives the protein CASSLFISRVETQYF. Based on the CDR3 plus reference TRBV7-2 and TRBJ2-5, the full variable domain is GAGVSQSPSNKVTEKGKDVELRCDPISGHTALYWYRQSLGQGLEFLIYFQGNSAPDKSGLPSDRFSAERTGGSVSTLTIQRTQQEDSAVYLCASSLFISRVETQYFGPGTRLLVL.